This entry concerns a single T cell receptor beta chain. Its antigen is unknown. Method: immunoSEQ multiplex PCR; TCRdb's copy keeps in-frame clones and lacks some. The table has about 48,000 clones, nearly 80% seen once; the top ten hold 6%. This entry comes from a study of vaccination effects on CD4 cells after COVID-19. ViraFEST assay sequencing came after antigen-specific CD4+ T cells were expanded with viral peptide pools. Upon completion of more than eight days in culture, CD4+ T cells were isolated. Vaccinees lacked prior SARS-CoV-2 infection and tested negative for nucleocapsid antibodies. Every well got around 2 million PBMC, which were grown with around 10 IU/ml IL-2 and about 9.2 ug/ml peptides. The CDR3 runs 14 residues. V gave up 2 bases and J gave up 5 bases, with 11 bases separating them. Germline loops: CDR1 SEHNR, CDR2 FQNEAQ (reference sequence).

The chain employs TRBV7-9 and TRBJ2-3; tentative D call: TRBD1 (5 bases). Sequenced here: CD4+ T cells from PBMCs cultured with HCoV-OC43 spike peptides, sampled before COVID-19 vaccination. Specified subset: HCoV-OC43 spike overlapping peptide pool stimulation. The receptor comes from a human donor who received a COVID-19 vaccine. The CDR3 DNA is TGTGCCAGCAGCTTATCCAGGGCAATAGATACGCAGTATTTT. Protein: CASSLSRAIDTQYF.